Listed here is a single TCR beta chain. As yet, its antigen is unknown. TCRdb processed the 5' RACE reads anew with MiXCR; each CDR3 protein has one entry. The profile covers hundreds of thousands of distinct CDR3 sequences, with around 30% appearing a single time and 13% taken by the ten largest. CDR1 and CDR2 from the germline V gene are MNHEY and SVGEGT. V shed 6 bases and J shed 5 bases, with 11 bases lying between them. The CDR3 has 13 residues. This record belongs to a study of T-cell memory formation after mild COVID-19. Findings of the study overall: A subset of responding clones appeared in pre-infection memory, suggesting cross-reactive memory joined.

The sequenced material came from PBMCs or a T cell subset sorted from them (not recorded which). This sequence originates from an adult woman who had mild COVID-19 (a few samples of this study predate the infection). Cell type and time point are not known. J is TRBJ1-5 and V is TRBV6-2 or TRBV6-3; weak D call: TRBD1 (6 bases). CDR3 nucleotide sequence: TGTGCCAGCAGAAGACAGGACCATCAGCCCCAGCATTTT. Protein sequence: CASRRQDHQPQHF.